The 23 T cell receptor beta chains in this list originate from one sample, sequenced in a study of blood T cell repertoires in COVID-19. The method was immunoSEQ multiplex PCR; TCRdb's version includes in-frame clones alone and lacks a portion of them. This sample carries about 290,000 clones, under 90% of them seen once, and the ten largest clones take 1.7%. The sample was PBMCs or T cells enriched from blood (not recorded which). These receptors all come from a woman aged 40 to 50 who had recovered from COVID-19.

CDR3 coding DNA: TGTGCCAGCAGCGTATCACCAGGGGGAGTGGAGAGTGGCTACACCTTC. Amino acid sequence: CASSVSPGGVESGYTF. The rearrangement uses TRBV9 and TRBJ1-2; 7 bases fit TRBD1. V shed 1 base, J shed 7 bases, and the junction held 13 bases outside the gene matches. Germline V gene lookup returns CDR1 SGDLS and CDR2 YYNGEE. There are 16 residues in the CDR3.

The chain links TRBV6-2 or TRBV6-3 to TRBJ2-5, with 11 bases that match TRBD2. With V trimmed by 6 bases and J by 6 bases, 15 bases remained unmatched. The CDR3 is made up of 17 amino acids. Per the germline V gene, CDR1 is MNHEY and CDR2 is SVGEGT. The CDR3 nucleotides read TGTGCCAGCAGCACGAACCCGGGACTAGCGGTCGAAAAGACCCAGTACTTC. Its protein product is CASSTNPGLAVEKTQYF.

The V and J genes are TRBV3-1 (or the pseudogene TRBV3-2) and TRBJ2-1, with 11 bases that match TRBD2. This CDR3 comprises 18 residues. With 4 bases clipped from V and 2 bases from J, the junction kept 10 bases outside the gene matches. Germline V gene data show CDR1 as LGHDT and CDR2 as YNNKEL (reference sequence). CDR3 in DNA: TGTGCCAGCAGCCGCCCCGAGGTACTAGCGGGGGCCTACAATGAGCAGTTCTTC. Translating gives CASSRPEVLAGAYNEQFF.

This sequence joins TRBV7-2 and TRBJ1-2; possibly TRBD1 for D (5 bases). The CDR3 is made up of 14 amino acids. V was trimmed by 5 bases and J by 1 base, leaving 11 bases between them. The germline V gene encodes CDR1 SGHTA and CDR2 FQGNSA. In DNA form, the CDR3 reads TGTGCCAGCAGCCCGGACACGCTTAACTATGGCTACACCTTC. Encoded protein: CASSPDTLNYGYTF.

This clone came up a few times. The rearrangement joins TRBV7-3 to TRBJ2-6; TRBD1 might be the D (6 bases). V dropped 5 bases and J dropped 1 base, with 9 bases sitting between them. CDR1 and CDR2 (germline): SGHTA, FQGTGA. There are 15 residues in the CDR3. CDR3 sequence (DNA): TGTGCCAGCAGCCGCGACAGGTCTGGGGCCAACGTCCTGACTTTC. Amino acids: CASSRDRSGANVLTF.

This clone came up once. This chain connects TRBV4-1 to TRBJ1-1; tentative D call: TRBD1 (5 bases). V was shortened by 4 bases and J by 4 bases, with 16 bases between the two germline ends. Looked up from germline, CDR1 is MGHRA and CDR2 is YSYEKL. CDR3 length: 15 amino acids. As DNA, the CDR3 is TGCGCCAGCAGCCGATCAGGGCTTCAGGGCACTGAAGCTTTCTTT. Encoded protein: CASSRSGLQGTEAFF.

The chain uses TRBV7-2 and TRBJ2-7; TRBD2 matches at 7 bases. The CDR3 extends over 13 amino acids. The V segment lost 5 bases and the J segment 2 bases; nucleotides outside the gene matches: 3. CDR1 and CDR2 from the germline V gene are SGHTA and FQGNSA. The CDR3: CASSLREAYEQYF. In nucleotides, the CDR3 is TGTGCCAGCAGCCTCCGGGAGGCCTACGAGCAGTACTTC.

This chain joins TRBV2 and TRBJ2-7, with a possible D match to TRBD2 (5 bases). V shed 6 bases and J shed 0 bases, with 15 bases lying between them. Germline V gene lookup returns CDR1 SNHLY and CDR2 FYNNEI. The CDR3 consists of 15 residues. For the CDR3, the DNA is TGTGCCAGCAGGGGCGGGCGGTCCAACTCCTACGAGCAGTACTTC. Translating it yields CASRGGRSNSYEQYF. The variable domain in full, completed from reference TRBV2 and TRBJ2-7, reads EPEVTQTPSHQVTQMGQEVILRCVPISNHLYFYWYRQILGQKVEFLVSFYNNEISEKSEIFDDQFSVERPDGSNFTLKIRSTKLEDSAMYFCASRGGRSNSYEQYFGPGTRLTVT.

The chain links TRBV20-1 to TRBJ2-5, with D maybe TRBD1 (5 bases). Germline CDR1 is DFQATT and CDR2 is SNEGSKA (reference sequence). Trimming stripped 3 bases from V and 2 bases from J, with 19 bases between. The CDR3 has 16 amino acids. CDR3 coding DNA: TGCAGTGCTAGTGACCCACAGGAAATATTACAAGAGACCCAGTACTTC. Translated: CSASDPQEILQETQYF.

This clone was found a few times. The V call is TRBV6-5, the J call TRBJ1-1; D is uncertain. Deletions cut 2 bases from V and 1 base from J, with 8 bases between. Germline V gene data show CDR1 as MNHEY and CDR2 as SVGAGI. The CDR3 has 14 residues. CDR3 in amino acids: CASSYGPTNTEAFF. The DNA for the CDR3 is TGTGCCAGCAGTTACGGGCCGACGAACACTGAAGCTTTCTTT.

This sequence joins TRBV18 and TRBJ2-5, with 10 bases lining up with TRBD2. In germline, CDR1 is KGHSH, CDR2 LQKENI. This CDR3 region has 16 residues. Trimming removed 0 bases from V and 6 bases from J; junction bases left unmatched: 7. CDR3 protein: CASSPPLASGSKTQYF. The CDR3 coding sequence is TGTGCCAGCTCACCACCGCTCGCTAGCGGGAGTAAGACCCAGTACTTC.

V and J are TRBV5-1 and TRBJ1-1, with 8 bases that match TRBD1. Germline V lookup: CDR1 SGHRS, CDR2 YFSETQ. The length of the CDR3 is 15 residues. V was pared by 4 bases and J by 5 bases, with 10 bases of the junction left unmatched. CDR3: CASSLTGATGTEAFF. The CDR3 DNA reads TGCGCCAGCAGCCTGACAGGGGCCACGGGGACTGAAGCTTTCTTT. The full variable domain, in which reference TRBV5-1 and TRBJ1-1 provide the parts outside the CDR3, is KAGVTQTPRYLIKTRGQQVTLSCSPISGHRSVSWYQQTPGQGLQFLFEYFSETQRNKGNFPGRFSGRQFSNSRSEMNVSTLELGDSALYLCASSLTGATGTEAFFGQGTRLTVV.

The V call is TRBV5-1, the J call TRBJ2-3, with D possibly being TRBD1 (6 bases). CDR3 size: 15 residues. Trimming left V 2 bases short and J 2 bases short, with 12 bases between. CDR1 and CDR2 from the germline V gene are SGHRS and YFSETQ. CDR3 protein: CASSFSGTTTDTQYF. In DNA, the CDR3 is TGCGCCAGCAGCTTCTCCGGGACAACCACAGATACGCAGTATTTT.

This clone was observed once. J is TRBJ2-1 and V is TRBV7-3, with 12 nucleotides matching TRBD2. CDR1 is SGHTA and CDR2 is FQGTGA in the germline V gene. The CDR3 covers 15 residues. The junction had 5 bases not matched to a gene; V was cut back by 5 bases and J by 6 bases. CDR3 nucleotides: TGTGCCAGCAGCGACCCTAGCGGGGGGGCCAATGAGCAGTTCTTC. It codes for CASSDPSGGANEQFF.

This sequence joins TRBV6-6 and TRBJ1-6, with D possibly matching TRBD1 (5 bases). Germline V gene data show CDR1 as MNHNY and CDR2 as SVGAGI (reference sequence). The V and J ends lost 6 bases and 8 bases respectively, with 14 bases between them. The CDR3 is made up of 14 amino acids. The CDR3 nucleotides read TGTGCCAGCAGCCTCGGGCAGGGTTATTCACCCCTCCACTTT. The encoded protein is CASSLGQGYSPLHF.

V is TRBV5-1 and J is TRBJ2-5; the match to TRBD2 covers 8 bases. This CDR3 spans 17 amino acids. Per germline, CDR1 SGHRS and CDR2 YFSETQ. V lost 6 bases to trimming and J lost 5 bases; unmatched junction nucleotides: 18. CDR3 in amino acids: CASTREGGTTGRETQYF. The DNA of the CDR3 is TGCGCCAGCACCCGGGAGGGTGGGACAACGGGCCGGGAGACCCAGTACTTC.

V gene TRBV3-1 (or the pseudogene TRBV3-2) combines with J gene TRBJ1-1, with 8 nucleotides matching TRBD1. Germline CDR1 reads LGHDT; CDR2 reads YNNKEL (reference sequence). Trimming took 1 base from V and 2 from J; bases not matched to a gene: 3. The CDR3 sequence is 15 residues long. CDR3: CASSQVGTGNTEAFF. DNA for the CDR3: TGTGCCAGCAGCCAAGTGGGGACAGGTAACACTGAAGCTTTCTTT.

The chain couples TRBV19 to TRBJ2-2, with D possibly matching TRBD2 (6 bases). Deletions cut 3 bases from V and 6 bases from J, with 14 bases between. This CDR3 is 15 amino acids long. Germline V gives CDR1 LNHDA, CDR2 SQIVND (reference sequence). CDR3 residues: CASSIAGRWSGELFF. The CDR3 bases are TGTGCCAGTAGTATTGCGGGGCGATGGTCCGGGGAGCTGTTTTTT.

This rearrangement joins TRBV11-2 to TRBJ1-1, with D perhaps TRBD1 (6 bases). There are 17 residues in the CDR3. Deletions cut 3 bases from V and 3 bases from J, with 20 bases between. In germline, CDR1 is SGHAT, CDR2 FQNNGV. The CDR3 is CASSFDGYREGDTEAFF. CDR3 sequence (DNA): TGTGCCAGCAGCTTCGATGGGTACAGGGAGGGAGACACTGAAGCTTTCTTT. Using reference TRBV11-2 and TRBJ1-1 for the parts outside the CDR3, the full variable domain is EAGVAQSPRYKIIEKRQSVAFWCNPISGHATLYWYQQILGQGPKLLIQFQNNGVVDDSQLPKDRFSAERLKGVDSTLKIQPAKLEDSAVYLCASSFDGYREGDTEAFFGQGTRLTVV.

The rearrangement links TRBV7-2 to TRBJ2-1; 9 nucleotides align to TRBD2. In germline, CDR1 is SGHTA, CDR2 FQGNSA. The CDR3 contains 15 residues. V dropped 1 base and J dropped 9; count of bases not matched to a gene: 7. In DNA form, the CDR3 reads TGTGCCAGCAGCTTAGGAGGTAGCGGGAGAATTGAGCAGTTCTTC. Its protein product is CASSLGGSGRIEQFF.

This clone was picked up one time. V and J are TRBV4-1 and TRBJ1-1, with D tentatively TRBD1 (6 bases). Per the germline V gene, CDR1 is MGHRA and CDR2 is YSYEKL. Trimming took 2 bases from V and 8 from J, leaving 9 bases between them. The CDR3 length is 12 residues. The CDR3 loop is CASSQLDREAFF. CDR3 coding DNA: TGCGCCAGCAGCCAACTCGACAGGGAAGCTTTCTTT.

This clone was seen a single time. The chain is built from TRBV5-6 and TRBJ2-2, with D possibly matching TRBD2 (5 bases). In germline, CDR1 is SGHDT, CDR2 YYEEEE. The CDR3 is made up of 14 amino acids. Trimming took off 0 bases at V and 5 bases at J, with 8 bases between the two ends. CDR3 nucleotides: TGTGCCAGCAGCTTGGCCTCGGGAACCGGGGAGCTGTTTTTT. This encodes CASSLASGTGELFF.

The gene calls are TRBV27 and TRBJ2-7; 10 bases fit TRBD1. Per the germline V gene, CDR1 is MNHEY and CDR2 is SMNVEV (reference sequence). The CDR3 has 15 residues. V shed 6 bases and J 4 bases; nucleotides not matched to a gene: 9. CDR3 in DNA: TGTGCCAGCAGGACTGGGACAGGGGAATATTACGAGCAGTACTTC. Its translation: CASRTGTGEYYEQYF.